Listed below are T cell receptor beta chains from one sample, sequenced in a study of cytomegalovirus exposure and HLA in healthy donors. This table comes from immunoSEQ multiplex PCR, and its TCRdb copy is limited to in-frame clones, with some not included. Of around 150,000 clones in the sample, less than 80% were seen once. Sequencing was done on a sample of PBMCs. These receptor sequences come from a man aged 50-60 years in good health and CMV-seropositive. Each CDR3 is given with its conserved first and last residue. The order of the fields is CDR3 protein, CDR3 DNA, J gene, D gene, V gene, clone size. A D gene is named only where the DNA matches it firmly. The size of a clone is reported for some rows only, either as once, few or many, or as a class for expanded clones.

cdr3_aa: CASSLGGGGYTF
cdr3_nt: TGTGCCAGCAGCTTAGGGGGGGGAGGCTACACCTTC
j_call: TRBJ1-2
d_call: NA
v_call: TRBV7-2
clone_size: NA

cdr3_aa: CASSLEGAGAGELFF
cdr3_nt: TGCGCCAGCAGCTTGGAGGGAGCGGGGGCCGGGGAGCTGTTTTTT
j_call: TRBJ2-2
d_call: TRBD2
v_call: TRBV5-1
clone_size: NA

cdr3_aa: CASSVTSGSGNEQFF
cdr3_nt: TGTGCCAGCAGCGTGACTAGCGGGAGCGGCAATGAGCAGTTCTTC
j_call: TRBJ2-1
d_call: TRBD2
v_call: TRBV9
clone_size: NA

cdr3_aa: CASSPLRGLFDEQFF
cdr3_nt: TGTGCCAGCAGCCCACTTAGGGGGTTGTTCGATGAGCAGTTCTTC
j_call: TRBJ2-1
d_call: NA
v_call: TRBV7-9
clone_size: NA

cdr3_aa: CASSQDLAGVVGELFF
cdr3_nt: TGCGCCAGCAGCCAAGATCTAGCGGGAGTGGTCGGGGAGCTGTTTTTT
j_call: TRBJ2-2
d_call: TRBD2
v_call: TRBV4-3
clone_size: NA

cdr3_aa: CASSPTGGKGTGYTF
cdr3_nt: TGTGCCAGCAGCCCGACAGGGGGCAAGGGAACTGGCTACACCTTC
j_call: TRBJ1-2
d_call: TRBD1
v_call: TRBV11-2
clone_size: NA

cdr3_aa: CASRSQGAWEKLFF
cdr3_nt: TGTGCCAGCAGGTCGCAGGGGGCATGGGAAAAACTGTTTTTT
j_call: TRBJ1-4
d_call: TRBD1
v_call: TRBV28
clone_size: few

cdr3_aa: CASSLWFGGQSNTEAFF
cdr3_nt: TGCGCCAGCAGCTTGTGGTTCGGCGGACAGTCGAACACTGAAGCTTTCTTT
j_call: TRBJ1-1
d_call: NA
v_call: TRBV5-1
clone_size: few

cdr3_aa: CASSPNTIGYEQYF
cdr3_nt: TGTGCCAGCAGCCCCAATACGATCGGCTACGAGCAGTACTTC
j_call: TRBJ2-7
d_call: NA
v_call: TRBV9
clone_size: NA

cdr3_aa: CASSVDGGTEAFF
cdr3_nt: TGTGCCAGCAGCGTAGACGGGGGGACTGAAGCTTTCTTT
j_call: TRBJ1-1
d_call: NA
v_call: TRBV9
clone_size: once

cdr3_aa: CASSEDWQELTYEQYF
cdr3_nt: TGTGCCAGCAGTGAGGACTGGCAAGAGCTAACCTACGAGCAGTACTTC
j_call: TRBJ2-7
d_call: NA
v_call: TRBV2
clone_size: NA

cdr3_aa: CASSSLQGVDTEAFF
cdr3_nt: TGTGCCAGCAGTTCCTTACAGGGGGTTGACACTGAAGCTTTCTTT
j_call: TRBJ1-1
d_call: TRBD1
v_call: TRBV28
clone_size: NA

cdr3_aa: CASSPGDRGLSGNTIYF
cdr3_nt: TGCGCCAGCAGCCCCGGGGACAGGGGCCTATCTGGAAACACCATATATTTT
j_call: TRBJ1-3
d_call: TRBD1
v_call: TRBV4-1
clone_size: NA

cdr3_aa: CASSLQLAGAETQYF
cdr3_nt: TGCGCCAGCAGCTTGCAACTAGCGGGGGCAGAGACCCAGTACTTC
j_call: TRBJ2-5
d_call: TRBD2
v_call: TRBV5-1
clone_size: NA

cdr3_aa: CASSSNQPQHF
cdr3_nt: TGTGCCAGCAGTTCTAATCAGCCCCAGCATTTT
j_call: TRBJ1-5
d_call: NA
v_call: TRBV6-6
clone_size: NA

cdr3_aa: CASSLDGGTDTQYF
cdr3_nt: TGTGCCAGCAGCTTAGACGGGGGCACAGATACGCAGTATTTT
j_call: TRBJ2-3
d_call: NA
v_call: TRBV7-2
clone_size: NA

cdr3_aa: CASSKQGALRAAFF
cdr3_nt: TGTGCCAGTAGCAAACAGGGGGCGCTTCGGGCTGCTTTCTTT
j_call: TRBJ1-1
d_call: TRBD1
v_call: TRBV19
clone_size: NA

cdr3_aa: CASSSGTGKDTQYF
cdr3_nt: TGCGCCAGCAGCTCCGGGACAGGGAAAGATACGCAGTATTTT
j_call: TRBJ2-3
d_call: TRBD1
v_call: TRBV5-1
clone_size: once

cdr3_aa: CASSLNRGTQETQYF
cdr3_nt: TGTGCCAGCAGCTTAAACCGGGGGACGCAAGAGACCCAGTACTTC
j_call: TRBJ2-5
d_call: NA
v_call: TRBV11-2
clone_size: NA

cdr3_aa: CSGSRQYTEAFF
cdr3_nt: TGCAGCGGGTCCCGACAGTACACTGAAGCTTTCTTT
j_call: TRBJ1-1
d_call: NA
v_call: TRBV29-1
clone_size: NA

cdr3_aa: CASSSTEGRTEAFF
cdr3_nt: TGTGCCAGCAGCTCTACGGAGGGAAGGACTGAAGCTTTCTTT
j_call: TRBJ1-1
d_call: NA
v_call: TRBV7-8
clone_size: NA

cdr3_aa: CASSLSTFSNTEAFF
cdr3_nt: TGCGCCAGCAGCTTGTCGACATTCTCGAACACTGAAGCTTTCTTT
j_call: TRBJ1-1
d_call: NA
v_call: TRBV5-1
clone_size: NA

cdr3_aa: CASSFGPYNSPLHF
cdr3_nt: TGTGCCAGCAGCTTTGGGCCCTATAATTCACCCCTCCACTTT
j_call: TRBJ1-6
d_call: NA
v_call: TRBV11-3
clone_size: NA

cdr3_aa: CASARGYGTGEQYF
cdr3_nt: TGTGCCAGCGCCCGGGGGTACGGGACTGGTGAGCAGTACTTC
j_call: TRBJ2-7
d_call: NA
v_call: TRBV5-4
clone_size: few

cdr3_aa: CASSRPAGSNTGELFF
cdr3_nt: TGTGCCAGCTCCCGCCCAGCGGGATCGAACACCGGGGAGCTGTTTTTT
j_call: TRBJ2-2
d_call: TRBD2
v_call: TRBV18
clone_size: NA

cdr3_aa: CASSPQRGQTSTDTQYF
cdr3_nt: TGTGCCAGCTCACCACAGAGAGGACAAACGAGCACAGATACGCAGTATTTT
j_call: TRBJ2-3
d_call: NA
v_call: TRBV18
clone_size: NA

cdr3_aa: CASSGRRDRGRAEAFF
cdr3_nt: TGTGCCAGCAGTGGTCGGAGGGACAGGGGGCGGGCTGAAGCTTTCTTT
j_call: TRBJ1-1
d_call: TRBD1
v_call: TRBV6-1
clone_size: NA

cdr3_aa: CASSKGPTAGETQYF
cdr3_nt: TGTGCCAGTAGTAAGGGGCCGACGGCGGGGGAGACCCAGTACTTC
j_call: TRBJ2-5
d_call: NA
v_call: TRBV19
clone_size: few

cdr3_aa: CASMDGSGAYNSPLHF
cdr3_nt: TGTGCCAGTATGGATGGGTCAGGGGCCTATAATTCACCCCTCCACTTT
j_call: TRBJ1-6
d_call: NA
v_call: TRBV19
clone_size: few

cdr3_aa: CASSAGLPALYNEQFF
cdr3_nt: TGTGCCAGCAGTGCGGGACTACCCGCCCTATACAATGAGCAGTTCTTC
j_call: TRBJ2-1
d_call: TRBD2
v_call: TRBV27
clone_size: few

cdr3_aa: CASSYTGQGLHEQFF
cdr3_nt: TGTGCCAGCAGTTATACAGGACAGGGGCTCCATGAGCAGTTCTTC
j_call: TRBJ2-1
d_call: TRBD1
v_call: TRBV6-5
clone_size: NA

cdr3_aa: CASSFGGADQPQHF
cdr3_nt: TGCGCCAGCAGCTTTGGGGGCGCCGATCAGCCCCAGCATTTT
j_call: TRBJ1-5
d_call: NA
v_call: TRBV5-1
clone_size: few

cdr3_aa: CASRSGRNTQYF
cdr3_nt: TGTGCCAGCAGAAGTGGGAGGAATACGCAGTATTTT
j_call: TRBJ2-3
d_call: NA
v_call: TRBV28
clone_size: NA

cdr3_aa: CASSPRGLAGADTQYF
cdr3_nt: TGTGCCAGCTCACCAAGGGGACTAGCGGGAGCAGATACGCAGTATTTT
j_call: TRBJ2-3
d_call: TRBD2
v_call: TRBV18
clone_size: NA

cdr3_aa: CASSRGLAGSPGETQYF
cdr3_nt: TGTGCCAGCAGTAGGGGTCTAGCGGGGTCTCCAGGGGAGACCCAGTACTTC
j_call: TRBJ2-5
d_call: TRBD2
v_call: TRBV25-1
clone_size: NA

cdr3_aa: CASSITGSADTQYF
cdr3_nt: TGTGCCAGTAGTATAACAGGGTCCGCAGATACGCAGTATTTT
j_call: TRBJ2-3
d_call: NA
v_call: TRBV19
clone_size: NA

cdr3_aa: CASRTGQGPYEQYF
cdr3_nt: TGTGCCAGCAGGACTGGGCAGGGGCCCTACGAGCAGTACTTC
j_call: TRBJ2-7
d_call: NA
v_call: TRBV6-1
clone_size: NA

cdr3_aa: CASSPADRGLLMNTEAFF
cdr3_nt: TGTGCCAGCAGCCCTGCGGACAGGGGCCTACTAATGAACACTGAAGCTTTCTTT
j_call: TRBJ1-1
d_call: TRBD1
v_call: TRBV7-2
clone_size: few

cdr3_aa: CASRSGTGNTEAFF
cdr3_nt: TGTGCCAGCAGATCCGGGACTGGGAACACTGAAGCTTTCTTT
j_call: TRBJ1-1
d_call: NA
v_call: TRBV7-2
clone_size: few

cdr3_aa: CASSHNLAGPVNTEAFF
cdr3_nt: TGCGCCAGCAGCCATAACTTGGCAGGGCCTGTGAACACTGAAGCTTTCTTT
j_call: TRBJ1-1
d_call: NA
v_call: TRBV4-1
clone_size: NA

cdr3_aa: CASSLGLAGGGRQFF
cdr3_nt: TGTGCCAGCAGCTTGGGTCTAGCGGGAGGAGGAAGGCAGTTCTTC
j_call: TRBJ2-1
d_call: TRBD2
v_call: TRBV5-6
clone_size: NA

cdr3_aa: CASSFWSTGTSGSNEQFF
cdr3_nt: TGTGCCAGCAGCTTTTGGTCGACCGGGACTAGCGGAAGTAATGAGCAGTTCTTC
j_call: TRBJ2-1
d_call: TRBD2
v_call: TRBV7-2
clone_size: NA

cdr3_aa: CASSLGASGPYNEQFF
cdr3_nt: TGTGCCAGCAGCTTAGGGGCTAGCGGGCCGTACAATGAGCAGTTCTTC
j_call: TRBJ2-1
d_call: TRBD2
v_call: TRBV7-3
clone_size: once